Here is one TCR beta chain with its context. Its cognate antigen is unknown. The sample comes from a study of cytomegalovirus exposure and HLA in healthy donors. Findings of the study overall: Reported performance of the classifier showed diagnosis of cytomegalovirus status with high specificity and sensitivity. While the bulk of TCR sequences proved rare, some public TCRs turned up in many donors. The study flagged around 150 TCR beta chains as cytomegalovirus-associated.

The study drew the donors from its approximately 120-subject validation cohort, separate from the approximately 670-subject first cohort. TCRdb's table, derived via immunoSEQ multiplex PCR, lists solely in-frame clones and lacks some. Of about 69,000 clones listed, 94% are singletons. V lost 0 bases and J lost 7; bases outside the gene matches: 5. The CDR3 has 15 amino acids. Germline CDR1 reads MNHEY; CDR2 reads SMNVEV (reference sequence). This clonotype was sampled from a woman aged 18-29 years in good health and CMV-seronegative. The genes are TRBV27 and TRBJ2-3, with 9 bases aligning to TRBD2. The sequenced material came from PBMCs. CDR3 amino acids: CASSLSGGGDHTQYF. The DNA for the CDR3 is TGTGCCAGCAGTTTATCCGGCGGGGGGGATCATACGCAGTATTTT.